Presented here are 12 T cell receptor beta chains from one specimen sequenced in a study of blood T cell repertoires in COVID-19. Repertoires were generated with immunoSEQ multiplex PCR, while TCRdb's copy carries only in-frame clones and drops some. The sample consists of 450,000 to 600,000 clones, about 90% of them appearing once. Sequenced: PBMCs or T cells enriched from blood (not recorded which). Receptors originate from a woman younger than 35 who had recovered from COVID-19.

V and J are TRBV19 and TRBJ1-5, with a possible D match to TRBD1 (5 bases). Trimming took 5 bases from V and 0 from J, leaving 23 bases between them. Germline lookup yields CDR1 LNHDA and CDR2 SQIVND (reference sequence). CDR3 length: 19 residues. The CDR3 DNA reads TGTGCCAGTAGTCCCGGGACTTTTAGAAGGGGCTATAGCAATCAGCCCCAGCATTTT. This gives the protein CASSPGTFRRGYSNQPQHF.

The V and J genes are TRBV18 and TRBJ1-6, with D maybe TRBD1 (5 bases). The CDR3 loop spans 15 amino acids. The V end lost 3 bases, the J end lost 7 bases, and 13 bases lay between the germline ends. CDR1 is KGHSH and CDR2 is LQKENI in the germline V gene. The CDR3 nucleotides are TGTGCCAGCTCACCTTCGGGGGAGGTGAATTCACCCCTCCACTTT. Its translation is CASSPSGEVNSPLHF.

The J gene is TRBJ1-2, the V gene TRBV5-4; D is perhaps TRBD1 (5 bases). The CDR3 spans 14 residues. Deletions cut 0 bases from V and 7 bases from J, with 13 bases between. Germline assignment: CDR1 SGHNT and CDR2 YYREEE (reference sequence). As DNA, the CDR3 is TGTGCCAGCAGCTTGGACTCCGGGGGAGCTGGCTACACCTTC. This translates into CASSLDSGGAGYTF.

V usage is TRBV19 and J usage is TRBJ1-6, with a possible D match to TRBD1 (5 bases). This CDR3 comprises 10 residues. Germline V lookup: CDR1 LNHDA, CDR2 SQIVND (reference sequence). The CDR3: CASGLAPLHF. The CDR3, as DNA: TGTGCTTCAGGGTTGGCACCCCTCCACTTT.

The chain carries TRBV2 and TRBJ1-6; TRBD1 aligns across 7 bases. Trimming at V came to 7 bases and at J to 5 bases, leaving 5 bases not matched to a gene. There are 14 residues in the CDR3. The germline CDR1 and CDR2 sequences are SNHLY and FYNNEI. This CDR3 is CASNLQGDNSPLHF. CDR3 in DNA: TGTGCCAGCAATCTCCAGGGGGATAATTCACCCCTCCACTTT. The complete variable domain, with remaining parts taken from reference TRBV2 and TRBJ1-6, reads EPEVTQTPSHQVTQMGQEVILRCVPISNHLYFYWYRQILGQKVEFLVSFYNNEISEKSEIFDDQFSVERPDGSNFTLKIRSTKLEDSAMYFCASNLQGDNSPLHFGNGTRLTVT.

This clone was recorded only once. V gene TRBV19 combines with J gene TRBJ1-2, with D tentatively TRBD1 (5 bases). The CDR3 spans 13 residues. V shed 5 bases and J shed 9 bases, with 16 bases lying between them. Germline V CDR1 and CDR2: LNHDA, SQIVND (reference sequence). The CDR3 nucleotides are TGTGCCAGTAGTCCGCTTAACAGGCCAAGCTACACCTTC. Its translation: CASSPLNRPSYTF.

This clone was detected only once. The CDR3 protein is CASAPDRPGGNTEAFF. The DNA of the CDR3 is TGCGCCAGCGCTCCCGACAGGCCTGGGGGGAACACTGAAGCTTTCTTT. The genes are TRBV5-1 and TRBJ1-1, with D possibly TRBD1 on 6 matching bases. V was cut by 7 bases and J by 1 base, with 20 bases left in between. This CDR3 comprises 16 residues. CDR1 and CDR2 from the germline V gene are SGHRS and YFSETQ.

The CDR3 nucleotides are TGTGCCAGCAAGGGGGGGGGCCTTGGCTTGGAGCAGTTCTTC. Encoded protein: CASKGGGLGLEQFF. This rearrangement joins TRBV28 to TRBJ2-1; a possible D gene is TRBD2 (7 bases). The ends were cut back, 7 bases at V and 10 bases at J, with 20 bases in the middle. The CDR3 covers 14 residues. Germline-derived CDR1 and CDR2 are MDHEN and SYDVKM.

V gene TRBV7-9 combines with J gene TRBJ1-1; the D is unclear. V lost 5 bases to trimming and J lost 0 bases, with 4 bases between them. Germline V CDR1 and CDR2: SEHNR, FQNEAQ (reference sequence). The CDR3 has 12 residues. CDR3 nucleotides: TGTGCCAGCAGCCAAATGAACACTGAAGCTTTCTTT. Protein sequence: CASSQMNTEAFF. Using reference TRBV7-9 and TRBJ1-1 for the parts outside the CDR3, the full variable domain is DTGVSQNPRHKITKRGQNVTFRCDPISEHNRLYWYRQTLGQGPEFLTYFQNEAQLEKSRLLSDRFSAERPKGSFSTLEIQRTEQGDSAMYLCASSQMNTEAFFGQGTRLTVV.

The CDR3 here is CASSLDSPMNTEAFF. The CDR3 region has the DNA TGCGCCAGCAGCTTGGACAGTCCAATGAACACTGAAGCTTTCTTT. The V and J genes are TRBV5-1 and TRBJ1-1; D is ambiguous. The CDR3 has 15 residues. Germline CDR1 reads SGHRS; CDR2 reads YFSETQ. Trimming removed 0 bases at V and 0 bases at J, with 9 bases between.

The chain joins TRBV30 to TRBJ1-2, with D possibly matching TRBD1 (5 bases). This CDR3 comprises 15 residues. CDR1 is GTSNPN and CDR2 is SVGIG in the germline V gene (reference sequence). V lost 0 bases, J lost 7 bases, and 18 bases lay in between. CDR3 sequence: CAWSVRVAGEGGYTF. The CDR3 nucleotides are TGTGCCTGGAGTGTAAGAGTGGCGGGGGAGGGTGGCTACACCTTC.

About this clone: Other DNA sequences of this sample code for an identical CDR3. The chain links TRBV18 to TRBJ1-2; D not resolved. Germline V lookup: CDR1 KGHSH, CDR2 LQKENI. V was trimmed by 6 bases and J by 4 bases, leaving 15 bases between them. This CDR3 contains 14 residues. CDR3 sequence (DNA): TGTGCCAGCTCCCCTAGCCCCGGCAGCTATGGCTACACCTTC. This translates into CASSPSPGSYGYTF.